This passage covers 15 T cell receptor beta chains from one sample sequenced in a study of Graves' ophthalmopathy and Graves' hyperthyroidism. The authors amplified TCR beta CDR3 regions, and they did so from RNA transcripts for repertoire sequencing. First-round RT-PCR relied on HTBI primers, and a second-round multiplex PCR came next. TCRdb re-derived calls from the multiplex PCR reads in MiXCR, one entry per CDR3 protein. Among over a million distinct CDR3 sequences listed, about two fifths were seen once. Sequences were obtained from peripheral blood or thyroid tissue (not recorded which). The receptors here all came from an adult man with Graves' hyperthyroidism.

This clonotype was seen at least ten times. The V gene is TRBV7-2, the J gene TRBJ1-3; 10 bases are shared with TRBD1. This CDR3 comprises 14 residues. Germline assignment: CDR1 SGHTA and CDR2 FQGNSA. With 5 bases clipped from V and 7 bases from J, the junction kept 5 bases outside the gene matches. CDR3 protein: CASSRGQGRNTIYF. CDR3 nucleotides: TGTGCCAGCAGCCGGGGACAGGGGCGGAACACCATATATTTT.

This clonotype was detected only a few times. The chain employs TRBV6-6 and TRBJ2-7; TRBD1 aligns across 10 bases. The CDR3 is made up of 15 amino acids. CDR1 is MNHNY and CDR2 is SVGAGI in the germline V gene (reference sequence). Unmatched junction bases numbered 4, after V lost 2 bases and J lost 3 bases. CDR3 sequence (DNA): TGTGCCAGCAGTTACCCAGGGACAGGGGACTACGAGCAGTACTTC. This sequence encodes CASSYPGTGDYEQYF.

This clonotype appeared many times. The rearrangement uses TRBV6-6 and TRBJ2-7, with 9 bases identical to TRBD1. Germline V gene sequence: CDR1 MNHNY, CDR2 SVGAGI (reference sequence). The CDR3 covers 14 residues. The ends lost 0 bases at V and 7 bases at J; junction bases unmatched: 4. The CDR3 protein is CASSYSDRGEEQYF. The CDR3 bases are TGTGCCAGCAGTTACTCGGACAGGGGCGAGGAGCAGTACTTC.

The V gene is TRBV7-9, the J gene TRBJ1-6; D unresolved. The CDR3 runs to 17 residues. CDR1 is SEHNR and CDR2 is FQNEAQ in the germline V gene (reference sequence). V lost 1 base to trimming and J lost 0 bases, with 10 bases between them. CDR3 DNA: TGTGCCAGCAGCTTAGATCGGGCGAGCTCCTATAATTCACCCCTCCACTTT. This gives the protein CASSLDRASSYNSPLHF.

Comment on this clonotype: The junction departs from germline at one end; a sequencing error may be responsible. DNA for the CDR3: TGCGCCAGCAGCCAAGTTAACCGGGACAGGGCTGATGGCTTCACCTTC. Protein product: CASSQVNRDRADGFTF. This chain uses TRBV7-9 with TRBJ1-2; TRBD1 aligns across 9 bases. The CDR3 is 16 amino acids. Germline V lookup: CDR1 SEHNR, CDR2 FQNEAQ (reference sequence).

This clonotype was found many times. The gene calls are TRBV7-9 and TRBJ1-5, with D perhaps TRBD1 (6 bases). The CDR3 has 14 amino acids. V was cut by 1 base and J by 5 bases, with 9 bases left in between. Germline lookup yields CDR1 SEHNR and CDR2 FQNEAQ (reference sequence). CDR3 DNA sequence: TGTGCCAGCAGCTTAGTTGGGGGCGATCAGCCCCAGCATTTT. Translating gives CASSLVGGDQPQHF.

The chain has TRBV29-1 and TRBJ1-4, with a possible D match to TRBD1 (6 bases). The CDR3 has 12 residues. Deletions cut 4 bases from V and 5 bases from J, with 8 bases between. Germline CDR1 reads SQVTM; CDR2 reads ANQGSEA. Here the CDR3 DNA reads TGCAGCGTTGGGACAGAGAATGAAAAACTGTTTTTT. Its protein product is CSVGTENEKLFF.

This clonotype was observed many times. This chain joins TRBV2 and TRBJ2-5; 8 nucleotides align to TRBD2. The CDR3 loop spans 16 amino acids. The germline CDR1 and CDR2 sequences are SNHLY and FYNNEI. V was pared by 4 bases and J by 5 bases, with 12 bases of the junction left unmatched. CDR3 sequence (DNA): TGTGCCAGCAGTGGAGGAGTTCGCGGGAGGAGTGAGACCCAGTACTTC. Translation: CASSGGVRGRSETQYF.

In this sample, this clonotype turned up many times. The J gene is TRBJ1-5, the V gene TRBV2; D uncertain. Germline values: CDR1 SNHLY, CDR2 FYNNEI. V was clipped by 1 base and J by 4 bases, with 5 bases between them. The CDR3 is 13 amino acids. In DNA form, the CDR3 reads TGTGCCAGCAGTGAAGATGGTAATCAGCCCCAGCATTTT. This translates into CASSEDGNQPQHF.

The rearrangement uses TRBV4-1 and TRBJ2-7; D possibly matches TRBD1 or TRBD2 (6 bases each). V lost 3 bases and J lost 5, with 20 bases in between. CDR1 MGHRA and CDR2 YSYEKL come from the germline V gene. The CDR3 has 16 amino acids. The CDR3 protein is CASSQEGVRVGDEQYF. CDR3 sequence (DNA): TGCGCCAGCAGCCAGGAGGGGGTAAGGGTAGGAGACGAGCAGTACTTC.

The chain's CDR3 is CSAAGLAVQTQYF. The CDR3 DNA sequence: TGCAGTGCGGCCGGACTAGCGGTGCAGACCCAGTACTTC. The chain is built from TRBV20-1 and TRBJ2-5; 10 bases line up with TRBD2. This CDR3 is 13 amino acids long. The J segment lost 6 bases and the V segment lost 6 bases, leaving 7 bases of the junction unmatched. The V gene's germline CDR1 is DFQATT and CDR2 SNEGSKA (reference sequence).

Remarks on this clonotype: Being one base from a much bigger clone, this may be a read error. The chain joins TRBV5-1 to TRBJ2-7, with 9 bases matching TRBD2. The CDR3 consists of 15 residues. Germline CDR1 and CDR2: SGHRS and YFSETQ. V gave up 3 bases and J gave up 5 bases; unmatched junction bases: 9. The CDR3 protein is CASSWTGTSLNEQYF. The CDR3 DNA reads as TGCGCCAGCAGCTGGACCGGGACTAGCCTCAACGAGCAGTACTTC.

This clonotype was recorded a few times. The rearrangement links TRBV20-1 to TRBJ2-7; D not resolved. From germline, CDR1 is DFQATT and CDR2 SNEGSKA (reference sequence). The CDR3 is made up of 13 amino acids. V lost 6 bases and J 0 bases, leaving 12 bases between the germline ends. For the CDR3, the DNA is TGCAGTGCAGACCTCGGCGGCTCCTACGAGCAGTACTTC. This encodes CSADLGGSYEQYF.

To note about this clonotype: A much larger clone differs by one base, so this may be a read error. V is TRBV7-2 and J is TRBJ2-5; D is ambiguous. CDR3 length: 11 residues. In germline, CDR1 is SGHTA, CDR2 FQGNSA. Trimming removed 4 bases at V and 6 bases at J, with 6 bases between. CDR3 sequence (DNA): TGTGCCAGCAGCTCGGATAAGACCCAGTACTTC. Protein: CASSSDKTQYF.

The table lists this clonotype with many counts. This chain links TRBV2 with TRBJ1-4; 10 bases are shared with TRBD1. The trim removed 7 bases at V and 6 bases at J, leaving 5 bases unmatched. CDR1 is SNHLY and CDR2 is FYNNEI in the germline V gene. The CDR3 is 14 amino acids. CDR3: CASTLTGGYEKLFF. The CDR3 DNA sequence: TGTGCCAGCACATTGACAGGGGGCTATGAAAAACTGTTTTTT.